This T cell receptor beta chain was recovered during a study of blood T cell repertoires in COVID-19. Overall study: The United States, Italy and Spain supplied acute and convalescent COVID-19 samples. T cells, B-cell-depleted T cells, or PBMCs supplied cDNA or gDNA.

As originally analysed: Using reference gene primer amplification, nucleated cell counts were estimated. Only in-frame clones appear in the TCRdb table, and some are missing; sequencing was by immunoSEQ multiplex PCR. From that table come the V and J calls and clone size; the DNA was used to work out D and trimming. The table shows around 77,000 clones, with under 95% occurring only once. This CDR3 has 14 residues. The germline V gene has CDR1 MNHEY and CDR2 SMNVEV (reference sequence). Trimming pared 0 bases from V and 4 bases from J, leaving 6 bases between. The origin of this receptor is an older woman with active COVID-19. The sequencing input was peripheral blood. V gene TRBV27 combines with J gene TRBJ2-2, with D unresolved. CDR3 nucleotides: TGTGCCAGCAGTTTATCATGGGCCACCGGGGAGCTGTTTTTT. As protein: CASSLSWATGELFF.